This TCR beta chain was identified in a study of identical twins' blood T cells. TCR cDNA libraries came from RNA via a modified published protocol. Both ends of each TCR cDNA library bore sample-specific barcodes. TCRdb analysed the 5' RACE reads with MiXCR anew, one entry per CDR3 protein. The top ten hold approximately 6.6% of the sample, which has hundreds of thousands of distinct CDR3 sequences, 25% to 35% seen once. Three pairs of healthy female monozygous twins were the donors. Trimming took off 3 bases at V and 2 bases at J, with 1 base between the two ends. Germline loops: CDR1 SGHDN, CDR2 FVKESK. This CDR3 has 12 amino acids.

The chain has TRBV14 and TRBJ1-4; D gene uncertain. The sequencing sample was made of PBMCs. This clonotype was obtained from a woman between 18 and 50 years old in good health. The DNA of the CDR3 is TGTGCCAGCAGCCATACTAATGAAAAACTGTTTTTT. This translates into CASSHTNEKLFF.